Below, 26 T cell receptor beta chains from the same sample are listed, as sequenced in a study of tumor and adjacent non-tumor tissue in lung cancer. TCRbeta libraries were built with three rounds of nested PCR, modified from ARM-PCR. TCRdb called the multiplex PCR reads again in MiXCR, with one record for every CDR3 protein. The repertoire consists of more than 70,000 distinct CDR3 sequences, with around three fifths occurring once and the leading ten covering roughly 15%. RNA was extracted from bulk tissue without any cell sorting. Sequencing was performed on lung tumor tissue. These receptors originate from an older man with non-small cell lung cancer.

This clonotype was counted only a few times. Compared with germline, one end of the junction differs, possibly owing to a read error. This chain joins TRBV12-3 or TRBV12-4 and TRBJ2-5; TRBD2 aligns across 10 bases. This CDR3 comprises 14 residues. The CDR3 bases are TGTGCCAGTAGTTTACTAGCGGGGCGAGAGAGCCAGTACTTC. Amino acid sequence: CASSLLAGRESQYF.

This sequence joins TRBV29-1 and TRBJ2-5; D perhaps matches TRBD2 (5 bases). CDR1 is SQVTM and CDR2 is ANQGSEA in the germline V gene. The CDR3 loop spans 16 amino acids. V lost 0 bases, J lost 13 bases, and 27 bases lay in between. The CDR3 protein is CSVEDHERTFGETRYF. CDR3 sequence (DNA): TGCAGCGTTGAAGATCACGAGCGGACTTTTGGGGAGACTCGGTACTTC.

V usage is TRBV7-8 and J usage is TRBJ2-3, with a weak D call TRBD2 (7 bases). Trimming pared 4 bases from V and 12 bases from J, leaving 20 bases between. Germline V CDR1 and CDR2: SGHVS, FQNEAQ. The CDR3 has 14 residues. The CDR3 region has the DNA TGTGCCAGCAGCTCCTGGGGGGGCACAGATATACAGTATTTT. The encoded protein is CASSSWGGTDIQYF.

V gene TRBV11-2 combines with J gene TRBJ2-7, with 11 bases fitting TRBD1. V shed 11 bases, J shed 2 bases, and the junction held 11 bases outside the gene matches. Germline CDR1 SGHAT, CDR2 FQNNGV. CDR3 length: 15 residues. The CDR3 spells CAYRLEGQGAYEQYF. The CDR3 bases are TGTGCCTACAGGTTAGAGGGACAGGGGGCCTACGAGCAGTACTTC. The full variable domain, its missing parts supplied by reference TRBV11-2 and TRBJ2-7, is EAGVAQSPRYKIIEKRQSVAFWCNPISGHATLYWYQQILGQGPKLLIQFQNNGVVDDSQLPKDRFSAERLKGVDSTLKIQPAKLEDSAVYLCAYRLEGQGAYEQYFGPGTRLTVT.

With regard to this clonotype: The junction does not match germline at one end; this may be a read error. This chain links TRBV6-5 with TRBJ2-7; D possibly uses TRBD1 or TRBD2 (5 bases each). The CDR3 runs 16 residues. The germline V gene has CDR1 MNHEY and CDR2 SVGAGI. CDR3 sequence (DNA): TGTGTCAGCAGTTACTCGACGACAGAGGGCTTCTACGAACAGTACTTC. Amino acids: CVSSYSTTEGFYEQYF.

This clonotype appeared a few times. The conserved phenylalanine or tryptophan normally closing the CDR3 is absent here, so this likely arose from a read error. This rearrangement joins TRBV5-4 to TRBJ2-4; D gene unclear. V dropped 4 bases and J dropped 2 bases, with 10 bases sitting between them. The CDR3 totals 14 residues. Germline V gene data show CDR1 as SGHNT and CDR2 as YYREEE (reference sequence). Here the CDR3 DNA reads TGTGCCAGCAGCCCCCCCGGGTCCAAAAACATTCAGTACTCC. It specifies CASSPPGSKNIQYS.

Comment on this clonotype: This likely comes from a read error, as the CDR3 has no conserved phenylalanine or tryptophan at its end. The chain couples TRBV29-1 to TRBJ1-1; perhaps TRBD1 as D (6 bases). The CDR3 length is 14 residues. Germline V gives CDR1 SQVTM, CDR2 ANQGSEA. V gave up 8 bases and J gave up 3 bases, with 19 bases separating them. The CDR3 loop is CSILPRGSDTEAFL. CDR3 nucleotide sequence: TGCAGCATCCTCCCCAGGGGTTCGGACACTGAAGCTTTCTTA.

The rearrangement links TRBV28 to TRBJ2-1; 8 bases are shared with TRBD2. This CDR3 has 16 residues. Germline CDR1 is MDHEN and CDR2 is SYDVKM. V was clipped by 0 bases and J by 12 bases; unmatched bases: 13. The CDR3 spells CASSLWGSLAGRGQFF. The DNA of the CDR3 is TGTGCCAGCAGTTTATGGGGTTCGCTAGCGGGCCGAGGGCAGTTCTTC.

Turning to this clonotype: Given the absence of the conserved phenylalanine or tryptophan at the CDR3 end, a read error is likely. The CDR3 DNA is TGTGCCAGCACCTCGACGGCTAATAGCAATCAGCCCCAGCATATT. Residues: CASTSTANSNQPQHI. This chain joins TRBV6-1 and TRBJ1-5; D is undetermined. The CDR3 loop spans 15 amino acids. Trimming pared 7 bases from V and 0 bases from J, leaving 13 bases between. Germline CDR1 and CDR2: MNHNS and SASEGT.

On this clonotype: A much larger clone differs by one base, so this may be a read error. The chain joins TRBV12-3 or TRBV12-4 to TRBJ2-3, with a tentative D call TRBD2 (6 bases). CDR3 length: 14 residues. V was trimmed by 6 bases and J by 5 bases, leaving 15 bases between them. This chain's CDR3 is CASSQLSGIDTQYF. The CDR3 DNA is TGTGCCAGCAGCCAACTTAGCGGCATAGATACGCAGTATTTT.

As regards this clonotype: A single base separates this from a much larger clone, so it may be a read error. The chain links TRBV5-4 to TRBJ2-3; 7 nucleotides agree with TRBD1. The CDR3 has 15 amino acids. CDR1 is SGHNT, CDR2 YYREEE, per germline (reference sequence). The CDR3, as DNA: TGTGCCGGCAGCTTCGCCGACAGGGGCACAGATACGCAGTATTTT. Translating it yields CAGSFADRGTDTQYF.

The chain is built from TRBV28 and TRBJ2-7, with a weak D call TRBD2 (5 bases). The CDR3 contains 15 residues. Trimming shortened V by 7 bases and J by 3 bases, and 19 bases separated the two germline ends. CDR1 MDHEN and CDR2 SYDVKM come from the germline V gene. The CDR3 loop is CASTASGSLIYEQYF. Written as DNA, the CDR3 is TGTGCCAGCACTGCCTCGGGGAGCCTGATCTACGAGCAGTACTTC.

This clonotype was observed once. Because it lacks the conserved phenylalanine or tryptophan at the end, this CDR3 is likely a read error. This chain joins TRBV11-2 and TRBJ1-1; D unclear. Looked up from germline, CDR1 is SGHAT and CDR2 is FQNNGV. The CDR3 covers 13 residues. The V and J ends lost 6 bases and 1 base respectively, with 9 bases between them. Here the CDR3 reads CASRRSGNTEAFS. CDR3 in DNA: TGTGCCAGCAGAAGATCAGGGAACACTGAAGCTTTCTCC.

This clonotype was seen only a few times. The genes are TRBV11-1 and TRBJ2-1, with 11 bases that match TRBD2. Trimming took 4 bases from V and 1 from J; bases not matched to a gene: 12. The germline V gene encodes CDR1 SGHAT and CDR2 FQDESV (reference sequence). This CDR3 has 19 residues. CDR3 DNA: TGTGCCAGCAGCTCCATACTAGCGGGAGCCCACAGTTCCTACAATGAGCAGTTCTTC. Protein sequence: CASSSILAGAHSSYNEQFF.

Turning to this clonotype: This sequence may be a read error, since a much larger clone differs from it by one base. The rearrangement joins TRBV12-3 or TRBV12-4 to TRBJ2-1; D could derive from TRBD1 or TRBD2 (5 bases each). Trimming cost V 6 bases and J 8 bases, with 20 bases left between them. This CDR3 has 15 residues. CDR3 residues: CASSPNGASIDEQFF. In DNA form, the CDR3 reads TGTGCCAGCAGCCCGAACGGGGCCTCGATCGATGAGCAGTTCTTC.

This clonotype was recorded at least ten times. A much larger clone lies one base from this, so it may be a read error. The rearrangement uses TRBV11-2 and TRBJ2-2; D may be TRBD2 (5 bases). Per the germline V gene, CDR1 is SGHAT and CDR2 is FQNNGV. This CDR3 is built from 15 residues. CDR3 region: CASRQQSTNTGELLF. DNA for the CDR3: TGTGCCAGCAGGCAGCAATCGACAAACACCGGGGAGCTGCTTTTT.

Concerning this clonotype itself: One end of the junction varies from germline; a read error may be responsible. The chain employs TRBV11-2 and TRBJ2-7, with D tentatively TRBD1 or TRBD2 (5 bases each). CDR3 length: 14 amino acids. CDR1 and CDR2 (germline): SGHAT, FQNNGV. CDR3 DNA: TGTGCGAGCAGCGAGGGAGACAGAAACTACGCGCAGTACTTC. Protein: CASSEGDRNYAQYF.

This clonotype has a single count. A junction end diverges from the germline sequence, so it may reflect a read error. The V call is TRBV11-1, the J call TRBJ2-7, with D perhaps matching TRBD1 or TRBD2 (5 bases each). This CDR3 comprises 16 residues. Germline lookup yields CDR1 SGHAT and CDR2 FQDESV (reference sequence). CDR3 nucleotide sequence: TGTGTCAGCAGCTCCCCTGGGACCGATAGCTCCTACGAGAAGTACTTC. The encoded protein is CVSSSPGTDSSYEKYF.

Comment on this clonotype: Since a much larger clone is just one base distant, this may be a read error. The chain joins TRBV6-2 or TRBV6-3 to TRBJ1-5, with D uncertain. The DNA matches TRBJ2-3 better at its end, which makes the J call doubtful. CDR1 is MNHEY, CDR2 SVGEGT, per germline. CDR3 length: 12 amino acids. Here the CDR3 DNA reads TGTGCCAGCAGTTACTCGTATCAGCCCCAGTATTTT. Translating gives CASSYSYQPQYF.

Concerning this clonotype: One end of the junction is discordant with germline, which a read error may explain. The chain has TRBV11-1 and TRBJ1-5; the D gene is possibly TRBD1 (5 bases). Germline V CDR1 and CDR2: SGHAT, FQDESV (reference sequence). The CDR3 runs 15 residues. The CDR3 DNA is TGTGCCAGCAGCCCCGGGACGGGGAGAGATCAGCCCCAGCAATTT. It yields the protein CASSPGTGRDQPQQF.

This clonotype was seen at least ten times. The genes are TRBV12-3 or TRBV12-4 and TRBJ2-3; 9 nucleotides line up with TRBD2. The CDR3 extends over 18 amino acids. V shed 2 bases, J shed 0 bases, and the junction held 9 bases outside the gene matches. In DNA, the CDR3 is TGTGCCAGCAGTTTAAGGAGCGGGGGGTCACTTAGCACAGATACGCAGTATTTT. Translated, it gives CASSLRSGGSLSTDTQYF.

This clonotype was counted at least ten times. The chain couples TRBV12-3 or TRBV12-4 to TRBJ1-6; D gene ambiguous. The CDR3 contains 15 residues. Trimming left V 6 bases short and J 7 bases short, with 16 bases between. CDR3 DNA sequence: TGTGCCAGCAGACGGACCCGACAAGGGAATTCACCCCTCCACTTT. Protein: CASRRTRQGNSPLHF.

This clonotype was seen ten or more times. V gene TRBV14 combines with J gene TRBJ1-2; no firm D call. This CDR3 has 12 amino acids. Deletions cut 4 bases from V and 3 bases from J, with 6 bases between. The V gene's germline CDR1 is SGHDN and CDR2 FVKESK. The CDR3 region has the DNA TGTGCCAGCAGCCGAGTGCACTATGGCTACACCTTC. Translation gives CASSRVHYGYTF.

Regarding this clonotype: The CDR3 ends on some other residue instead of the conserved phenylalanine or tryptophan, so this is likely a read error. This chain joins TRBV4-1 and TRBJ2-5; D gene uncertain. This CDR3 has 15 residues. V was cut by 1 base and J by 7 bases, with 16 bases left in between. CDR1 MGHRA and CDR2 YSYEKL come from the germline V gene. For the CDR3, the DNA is TGCGCCAGCAGCCAAGTGGTCAGCAGGAGTGGGACCCAGTACTCC. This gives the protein CASSQVVSRSGTQYS.

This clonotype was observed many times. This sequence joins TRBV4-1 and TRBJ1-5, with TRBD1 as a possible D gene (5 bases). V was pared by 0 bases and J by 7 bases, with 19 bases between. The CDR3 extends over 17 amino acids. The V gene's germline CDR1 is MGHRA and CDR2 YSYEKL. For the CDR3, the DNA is TGCGCCAGCAGCCAAGATGGGACGTTAAAATTGGGGCAGCCCCAGCATTTT. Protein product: CASSQDGTLKLGQPQHF.

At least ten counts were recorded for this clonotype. CDR3 residues: CASSRRRAVPYNEQFF. CDR3 nucleotides: TGTGCCAGCAGCCGGAGAAGGGCGGTTCCCTACAATGAGCAGTTCTTC. This chain joins TRBV7-9 and TRBJ2-1, with D uncertain. The V gene's germline CDR1 is SEHNR and CDR2 FQNEAQ (reference sequence). This CDR3 has 16 amino acids. The germline V and J ends were trimmed by 5 bases and 2 bases, with 16 bases remaining between them.